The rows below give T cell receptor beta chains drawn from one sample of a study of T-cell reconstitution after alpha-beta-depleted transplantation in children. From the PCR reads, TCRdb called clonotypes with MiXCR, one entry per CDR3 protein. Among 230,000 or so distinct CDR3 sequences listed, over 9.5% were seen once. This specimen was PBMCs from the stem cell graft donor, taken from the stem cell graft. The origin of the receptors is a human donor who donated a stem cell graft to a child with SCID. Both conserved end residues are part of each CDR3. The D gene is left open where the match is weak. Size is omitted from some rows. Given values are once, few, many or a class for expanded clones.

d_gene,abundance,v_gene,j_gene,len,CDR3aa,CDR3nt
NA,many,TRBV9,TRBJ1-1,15,CASSARGSMNTEAFF,TGTGCCAGCAGCGCCAGGGGATCCATGAACACTGAAGCTTTCTTT
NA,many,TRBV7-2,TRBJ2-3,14,CASSLARATDTQYF,TGTGCCAGCAGCTTAGCCCGCGCTACAGATACGCAGTATTTT
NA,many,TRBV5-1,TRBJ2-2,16,CASSSTTGSNTGELFF,TGCGCCAGCAGCTCAACGACAGGCTCGAACACCGGGGAGCTGTTTTTT
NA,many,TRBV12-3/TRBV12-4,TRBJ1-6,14,CASSTGTPNSPLHF,TGTGCCAGCAGTACCGGGACGCCTAATTCACCCCTCCACTTT
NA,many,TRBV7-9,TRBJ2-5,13,CASRQTEGETQYF,TGTGCCAGCAGGCAAACGGAGGGAGAGACCCAGTACTTC
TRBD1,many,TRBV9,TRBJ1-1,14,CASSQQGGGTEAFF,TGTGCCAGCAGCCAACAGGGGGGGGGCACTGAAGCTTTCTTT
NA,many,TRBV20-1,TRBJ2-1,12,CSATTGPNEQFF,TGCAGTGCTACGACAGGACCTAATGAGCAGTTCTTC
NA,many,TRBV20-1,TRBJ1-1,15,CSARVGQNMNTEAFF,TGCAGTGCTAGAGTAGGACAAAACATGAACACTGAAGCTTTCTTT
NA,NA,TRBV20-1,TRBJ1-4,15,CSASTAGATNEKLFF,TGCAGTGCCTCCACGGCCGGGGCAACTAATGAAAAACTGTTTTTT
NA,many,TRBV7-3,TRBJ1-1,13,CASRLNPNTEAFF,TGTGCCAGCAGACTAAACCCTAACACTGAAGCTTTCTTT
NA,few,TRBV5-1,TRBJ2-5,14,CASSLIAVQETQYF,TGCGCCAGCAGCTTGATCGCCGTACAAGAGACCCAGTACTTC
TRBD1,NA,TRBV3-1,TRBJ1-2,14,CASSPGTGTRGYTF,TGTGCCAGCAGCCCTGGGACAGGGACGCGGGGGTACACCTTC
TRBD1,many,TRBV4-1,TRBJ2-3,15,CASSQERGQGDTQYF,TGCGCCAGCAGCCAAGAACGGGGACAGGGAGATACGCAGTATTTT
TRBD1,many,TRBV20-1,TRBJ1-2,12,CSSSDRVGGYTF,TGCAGTTCCAGCGACAGGGTCGGTGGCTACACCTTC
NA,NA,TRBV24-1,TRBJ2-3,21,CATSDFIVGGPTGRNADTQYF,TGTGCCACCAGTGATTTTATCGTAGGGGGACCCACCGGGAGGAACGCAGATACGCAGTATTTT
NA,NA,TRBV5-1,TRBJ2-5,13,CASRGTPQETQYF,TGCGCCAGCCGAGGGACCCCGCAGGAGACCCAGTACTTC
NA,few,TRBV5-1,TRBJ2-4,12,CASSLDQNIQYF,TGCGCCAGCAGCTTGGACCAAAACATTCAGTACTTC
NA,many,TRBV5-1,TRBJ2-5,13,CASSVGDQETQYF,TGCGCCAGCAGCGTCGGGGATCAAGAGACCCAGTACTTC
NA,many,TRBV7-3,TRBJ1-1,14,CASSHDGWGTEAFF,TGTGCCAGCAGTCACGACGGCTGGGGCACTGAAGCTTTCTTT
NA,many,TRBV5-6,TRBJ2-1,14,CASSFWDMWGEQFF,TGTGCCAGCAGCTTCTGGGATATGTGGGGTGAGCAGTTCTTC
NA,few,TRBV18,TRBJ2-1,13,CASSPGAYSNPFF,TGTGCCAGCTCACCTGGTGCGTACAGCAACCCGTTCTTC
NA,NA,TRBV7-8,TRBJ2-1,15,CASSLAGGSGNEQFF,TGTGCCAGCAGCTTAGCCGGCGGTAGCGGAAATGAGCAGTTCTTC
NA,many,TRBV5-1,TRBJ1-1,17,CASSLDPFPTENTEAFF,TGCGCCAGCAGCCTGGACCCCTTCCCGACAGAAAACACTGAAGCTTTCTTT
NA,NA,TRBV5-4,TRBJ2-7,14,CASSLRGQSYEQYF,TGTGCCAGCAGCCTCCGAGGACAGAGTTACGAGCAGTACTTC
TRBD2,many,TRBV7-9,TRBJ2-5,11,CASSPREDQYF,TGTGCCAGCAGCCCTCGGGAGGACCAGTACTTC
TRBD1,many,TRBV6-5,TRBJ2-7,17,CASSYSPPGTGPYEQYF,TGTGCCAGCAGTTACTCTCCTCCTGGGACAGGCCCCTACGAGCAGTACTTC
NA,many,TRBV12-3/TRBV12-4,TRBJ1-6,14,CASSPRDTNSPLHF,TGTGCCAGCAGTCCCCGGGACACTAATTCACCCCTCCACTTT
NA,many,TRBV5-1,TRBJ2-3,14,CASSPDAVTDTQYF,TGCGCCAGCAGCCCGGACGCGGTAACAGATACGCAGTATTTT
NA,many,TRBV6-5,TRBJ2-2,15,CASSYVDRDTGELFF,TGTGCCAGCAGTTACGTTGACAGAGACACCGGGGAGCTGTTTTTT
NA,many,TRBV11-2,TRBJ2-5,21,CASSLDLVDHRRRWYQETQYF,TGTGCCAGCAGCTTAGATCTTGTGGATCATCGACGGCGTTGGTACCAAGAGACCCAGTACTTC
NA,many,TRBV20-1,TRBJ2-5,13,CSALGRRQETQYF,TGCAGTGCACTCGGACGGAGACAAGAGACCCAGTACTTC
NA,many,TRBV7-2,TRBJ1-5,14,CASSSSGGNQPQHF,TGTGCCAGCAGCTCTTCGGGGGGGAATCAGCCCCAGCATTTT
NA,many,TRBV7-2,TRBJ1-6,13,CASNLRGNSPLHF,TGTGCCAGCAATCTGAGGGGTAATTCACCCCTCCACTTT
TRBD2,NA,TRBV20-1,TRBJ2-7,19,CSARGRAMGLAANSYEQYF,TGCAGTGCTAGAGGCAGGGCAATGGGACTAGCGGCGAACTCCTACGAGCAGTACTTC
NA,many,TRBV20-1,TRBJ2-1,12,CSACRDNNEQFF,TGCAGTGCTTGCCGGGACAATAATGAGCAGTTCTTC
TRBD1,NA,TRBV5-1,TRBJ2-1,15,CASSPGQGAWHEQFF,TGCGCCAGCAGCCCTGGACAGGGGGCGTGGCATGAGCAGTTCTTC
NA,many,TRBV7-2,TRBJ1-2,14,CASSLFSPNYGYTF,TGTGCCAGCAGCTTATTCTCCCCTAACTATGGCTACACCTTC